This is a list of T cell receptor beta chains from one sample in a study of shared clonotypes between healthy human individuals. Repertoires were generated with immunoSEQ multiplex PCR, while TCRdb's copy carries only in-frame clones and drops some. The table has about 2.4 million clones, approximately 93% seen once. The sample consisted of naive CD4+ T cells from PBMCs. The receptors originated from a man in his late teens or twenties in good health. Some clones in this sample may be carry-over from other donors' samples. Each CDR3 is given with its conserved first and last residue. Each record gives: clone size, J gene, D gene, V gene, CDR3 protein, CDR3 DNA. D genes are given only for firm matches. The size entry is marked missing in some rows and otherwise reads once, few, many or a size class.

size: NA
J: TRBJ2-1
D: NA
V: TRBV4-1
CDR3: CASSQETVGEQFF
DNA: TGCGCCAGCAGCCAGGAGACGGTTGGTGAGCAGTTCTTC

size: NA
J: TRBJ1-5
D: NA
V: TRBV28
CDR3: CASSPHRVGSNQPQHF
DNA: TGTGCCAGCAGTCCCCACAGGGTTGGGAGCAATCAGCCCCAGCATTTT

size: NA
J: TRBJ2-2
D: TRBD2
V: TRBV14
CDR3: CASSQGLAFIGELFF
DNA: TGTGCCAGCAGCCAAGGACTAGCTTTCATCGGGGAGCTGTTTTTT

size: NA
J: TRBJ2-5
D: NA
V: TRBV7-6
CDR3: CASSPPETQYF
DNA: TGTGCCAGCAGTCCCCCCGAGACCCAGTACTTC

size: once
J: TRBJ2-3
D: NA
V: TRBV28
CDR3: CASSFFLAGGTDTQYF
DNA: TGTGCCAGCAGTTTCTTTTTGGCAGGGGGCACAGATACGCAGTATTTT

size: NA
J: TRBJ1-2
D: TRBD1
V: TRBV7-9
CDR3: CASTFPLGDRGNYGYTF
DNA: TGTGCCAGCACCTTCCCCCTGGGAGACAGGGGAAACTATGGCTACACCTTC

size: once
J: TRBJ2-2
D: TRBD1
V: TRBV9
CDR3: CASSFGQGPANTGELFF
DNA: TGTGCCAGCAGCTTTGGACAGGGACCTGCGAACACCGGGGAGCTGTTTTTT

size: NA
J: TRBJ2-1
D: NA
V: TRBV27
CDR3: CASSFWGGPTAANEQFF
DNA: TGTGCCAGCAGTTTCTGGGGGGGGCCGACCGCTGCAAATGAGCAGTTCTTC

size: NA
J: TRBJ2-1
D: NA
V: TRBV27
CDR3: CASSLSHYPGEDNEQFF
DNA: TGTGCCAGCAGTTTATCTCACTATCCGGGAGAAGACAATGAGCAGTTCTTC

size: NA
J: TRBJ2-3
D: TRBD2
V: TRBV28
CDR3: CASSRRTSGTDTQYF
DNA: TGTGCCAGCAGTCGACGGACTAGCGGCACAGATACGCAGTATTTT

size: NA
J: TRBJ1-1
D: NA
V: TRBV19
CDR3: CASRPPMGRENTEAFF
DNA: TGTGCCAGTAGACCTCCGATGGGCAGAGAGAACACTGAAGCTTTCTTT